Following are 20 T cell receptor beta chains from one sample sequenced in a study of shared clonotypes between healthy human individuals. Assay used: immunoSEQ multiplex PCR; TCRdb lists only in-frame clones, some missing. Altogether around 1.5 million clones are present, approximately 98% being singletons, with the ten largest covering about 0.45%. Material: naive CD4+ T cells sorted from blood. Noted subset: CD45RA+ positively selected. The receptor set was obtained from a man aged 25 to 45 in good health.

The chain couples TRBV6-5 to TRBJ1-4; D possibly corresponds to TRBD1 (5 bases). Germline V gene data show CDR1 as MNHEY and CDR2 as SVGAGI. Trimming cost V 6 bases and J 8 bases, with 16 bases left between them. The length of the CDR3 is 14 residues. In DNA form, the CDR3 reads TGTGCCAGCAGCCCCAGGGCATCTTGGGAAAAACTGTTTTTT. Residues: CASSPRASWEKLFF.

In nucleotides, the CDR3 is TGCGCCAGCAGGAGCGGGAGTGGAGATACGCAGTATTTT. Residues: CASRSGSGDTQYF. The V and J genes are TRBV5-1 and TRBJ2-3; 8 bases map to TRBD2. The CDR3 totals 13 residues. The junction had 4 bases not matched to a gene; V was cut back by 5 bases and J by 5 bases. Germline-derived CDR1 and CDR2 are SGHRS and YFSETQ.

The chain recombines TRBV7-9 with TRBJ2-1, with 8 bases matching TRBD2. This CDR3 region has 17 residues. V shed 3 bases and J 3 bases; nucleotides not matched to a gene: 10. Germline V gives CDR1 SEHNR, CDR2 FQNEAQ (reference sequence). CDR3 amino acids: CASSFLPSGSNYNEQFF. CDR3 nucleotides: TGTGCCAGCAGCTTCTTGCCAAGCGGGAGTAACTACAATGAGCAGTTCTTC. The full variable domain, completed using reference TRBV7-9 and TRBJ2-1, is DTGVSQNPRHKITKRGQNVTFRCDPISEHNRLYWYRQTLGQGPEFLTYFQNEAQLEKSRLLSDRFSAERPKGSFSTLEIQRTEQGDSAMYLCASSFLPSGSNYNEQFFGPGTRLTVL.

V gene TRBV14 combines with J gene TRBJ2-7; perhaps D is TRBD1 or TRBD2 (5 bases each). This CDR3 is built from 12 residues. Trimming cost V 4 bases and J 6 bases, with 10 bases left between them. Germline V gene sequence: CDR1 SGHDN, CDR2 FVKESK. The CDR3 region is CASSRGVAEQYF. The CDR3, as DNA: TGTGCCAGCAGCCGAGGGGTTGCCGAGCAGTACTTC.

Only one count was recorded for this clone. V and J are TRBV20-1 and TRBJ2-7; D remains unclear. Trimming removed 6 bases from V and 6 bases from J, with 12 bases in between. From germline, CDR1 is DFQATT and CDR2 SNEGSKA (reference sequence). The CDR3 is 11 residues long. CDR3 coding DNA: TGCAGTGCCCACTTGGGCCCCGAGCAGTACTTC. It translates to CSAHLGPEQYF.

The chain is built from TRBV28 and TRBJ1-1; D unresolved. V shed 5 bases and J shed 4 bases, with 26 bases lying between them. The germline V gene encodes CDR1 MDHEN and CDR2 SYDVKM. The CDR3 loop spans 18 amino acids. The CDR3 protein is CASSRTQYKFSGFTEAFF. The CDR3 DNA sequence: TGTGCCAGCAGTCGAACCCAATACAAGTTTTCTGGGTTCACTGAAGCTTTCTTT. Variable domain in full (rest from reference TRBV28 and TRBJ1-1): DVKVTQSSRYLVKRTGEKVFLECVQDMDHENMFWYRQDPGLGLRLIYFSYDVKMKEKGDIPEGYSVSREKKERFSLILESASTNQTSMYLCASSRTQYKFSGFTEAFFGQGTRLTVV.

This chain links TRBV5-4 with TRBJ2-7; no clear D. CDR1 and CDR2 (germline): SGHNT, YYREEE (reference sequence). Trimming pared 4 bases from V and 5 bases from J, leaving 7 bases between. CDR3 length: 11 amino acids. The CDR3: CASSLVDEQYF. The CDR3 coding sequence is TGTGCCAGCAGCCTAGTGGACGAGCAGTACTTC.

The rearrangement joins TRBV7-9 to TRBJ2-7; 13 positions match TRBD2. The CDR3 is 17 amino acids. Germline lookup yields CDR1 SEHNR and CDR2 FQNEAQ (reference sequence). After removal of 1 base from V and 3 bases from J, the junction contained 6 bases not matched to a gene. The DNA of the CDR3 is TGTGCCAGCAGCTTAGGAGGACTAGCGGGAGTCTACTACGAGCAGTACTTC. Its translation: CASSLGGLAGVYYEQYF.

This clone appeared once. The same CDR3 also results from other DNA sequences found in this sample. The chain recombines TRBV5-4 with TRBJ2-2; maybe TRBD1 (5 bases). With 4 bases removed from V and 3 bases from J, the gap between germline ends came to 7 bases. CDR3 length: 13 residues. Germline CDR1 SGHNT, CDR2 YYREEE (reference sequence). The DNA for the CDR3 is TGTGCCAGCAGCCCCAGGGACACCGGGGAGCTGTTTTTT. It specifies CASSPRDTGELFF.

This clone appeared once. This same CDR3 is encoded by further DNA sequences in the sample. The chain is built from TRBV18 and TRBJ2-5, with 7 bases identical to TRBD1. From germline, CDR1 is KGHSH and CDR2 LQKENI. The CDR3 is 14 residues long. The V gene end was trimmed by 3 bases and the J gene end by 2 bases; junction bases not matched to a gene: 3. The CDR3 coding sequence is TGTGCCAGCTCACCGACGACAGGGCAAGAGACCCAGTACTTC. This translates into CASSPTTGQETQYF.

In the case of this clone: The same CDR3 also results from other DNA sequences found in this sample. Here the CDR3 reads CSVLGGYEQYF. The CDR3 nucleotides read TGCAGCGTTTTAGGAGGCTACGAGCAGTACTTC. The chain joins TRBV29-1 to TRBJ2-7, with D possibly being TRBD2 (5 bases). Germline V gene data show CDR1 as SQVTM and CDR2 as ANQGSEA. Deletions cut 5 bases from V and 3 bases from J, with 8 bases between. CDR3 length: 11 amino acids.

This chain connects TRBV11-2 to TRBJ2-3; TRBD1 might be the D (6 bases). V lost 0 bases, J lost 0 bases, and 13 bases lay in between. This CDR3 has 17 amino acids. Germline CDR1 and CDR2: SGHAT and FQNNGV. The CDR3 DNA reads TGTGCCAGCAGCTTAGAACACAGGGTAGAGAGCACAGATACGCAGTATTTT. It is translated as CASSLEHRVESTDTQYF.

Remarks on this clone: This sample also contains other DNA sequences that code for the same CDR3. The chain has TRBV18 and TRBJ1-1; 8 positions agree with TRBD1. Germline V lookup: CDR1 KGHSH, CDR2 LQKENI. The CDR3 contains 14 residues. V shed 3 bases and J 4 bases; nucleotides not matched to a gene: 4. The chain's CDR3 is CASSPGQGSTEAFF. The CDR3 region has the DNA TGTGCCAGCTCACCCGGACAGGGATCCACTGAAGCTTTCTTT.

The chain carries TRBV19 and TRBJ1-5; 8 bases match TRBD1. Per the germline V gene, CDR1 is LNHDA and CDR2 is SQIVND (reference sequence). Trimming removed 11 bases from V and 6 bases from J; junction bases left unmatched: 6. The CDR3 totals 12 residues. The CDR3 region is CAGGQGVQPQHF. The CDR3 region has the DNA TGTGCCGGAGGACAGGGCGTTCAGCCCCAGCATTTT.

V and J are TRBV10-2 and TRBJ2-2; D not certain. The CDR3 has 16 amino acids. The germline CDR1 and CDR2 sequences are WSHSY and SAAADI. Trimming pared 7 bases from V and 7 bases from J, leaving 22 bases between. The CDR3 loop is CASTGVLGSLGGELFF. DNA for the CDR3: TGCGCCAGCACAGGTGTTTTGGGGTCGCTGGGCGGGGAGCTGTTTTTT.

The chain uses TRBV27 and TRBJ2-7, with D tentatively TRBD1 (6 bases). This CDR3 has 17 residues. The V end lost 6 bases, the J end lost 0 bases, and 21 bases lay between the germline ends. Germline CDR1 and CDR2: MNHEY and SMNVEV (reference sequence). In DNA form, the CDR3 reads TGTGCCAGCAGACAGAGGGGTCGGACAGCGTACTCCTACGAGCAGTACTTC. Translation: CASRQRGRTAYSYEQYF.

A remark on this clone: The sample has other DNA sequences that encode this CDR3 too. The V gene is TRBV5-1, the J gene TRBJ2-1, with 12 bases identical to TRBD2. This CDR3 is built from 15 residues. Germline assignment: CDR1 SGHRS and CDR2 YFSETQ. The ends lost 2 bases at V and 6 bases at J; junction bases unmatched: 3. CDR3 DNA sequence: TGCGCCAGCAGCTTCCCTAGCGGGAGGGCCAATGAGCAGTTCTTC. It is translated as CASSFPSGRANEQFF.

In its sample, this clone was seen once. This CDR3 is also generated by other DNA sequences in the sample. The V and J genes are TRBV5-1 and TRBJ2-7, with D maybe TRBD1 (6 bases). Per germline, CDR1 SGHRS and CDR2 YFSETQ. The CDR3 is 14 amino acids. V lost 4 bases to trimming and J lost 0 bases, with 11 bases between them. CDR3 sequence: CASSRTGSSYEQYF. In DNA, the CDR3 is TGCGCCAGCAGCCGAACAGGGAGCTCCTACGAGCAGTACTTC.

Details on this clone: The junction and the germline gene differ at one end; a read error may be behind it. The rearrangement links TRBV7-7 to TRBJ2-3, with a weak D call TRBD1 (6 bases). The CDR3 has 16 amino acids. CDR1 SSHAT and CDR2 FNYEAQ come from the germline V gene (reference sequence). The chain's CDR3 is CASSLGQQPSTDTQYF. CDR3 bases: TGTGCTAGCAGCTTAGGACAGCAACCTAGCACAGATACGCAGTATTTT.

The chain has TRBV6-5 and TRBJ2-5; D not resolved. The CDR3 runs 15 residues. V lost 4 bases, J lost 0 bases, and 12 bases lay in between. Germline CDR1 MNHEY, CDR2 SVGAGI. The CDR3 reads CASSSGSVYQETQYF. For the CDR3, the DNA is TGTGCCAGCAGTTCGGGCAGTGTGTACCAAGAGACCCAGTACTTC.